This T cell receptor beta chain originates from a study of a mutant IDH1 vaccine in newly diagnosed glioma. The assay was immunoSEQ multiplex PCR, and TCRdb's table has in-frame clones only and misses some. This repertoire shows tens of thousands of clones, 91% found once; its top ten account for approximately 0.58%. Germline V lookup: CDR1 MNHNY, CDR2 SVGAGI (reference sequence). Trimming shortened V by 0 bases and J by 7 bases, and 13 bases separated the two germline ends. The CDR3 is made up of 14 amino acids. Overall study results and limits: Among all patients, vaccine-induced immune responses occurred in about 93%.

Note on this clone: The antigen is unknown.

Sample time point: week 5, during vaccination. The investigators gave 300 ug of mutant IDH1 20-mer peptide in each vaccine dose, together with topical imiquimod. The starting material was PBMCs, obtained from a glioma patient whose treatment included an IDH1 peptide vaccine. The sequence was obtained from a woman between 50 and 59 years old with glioma. The chain has TRBV6-6 and TRBJ2-7; D gene ambiguous. This CDR3 is CASSYSMPVREQYF. The CDR3, as DNA: TGTGCCAGCAGTTACTCGATGCCCGTTCGGGAGCAGTACTTC.